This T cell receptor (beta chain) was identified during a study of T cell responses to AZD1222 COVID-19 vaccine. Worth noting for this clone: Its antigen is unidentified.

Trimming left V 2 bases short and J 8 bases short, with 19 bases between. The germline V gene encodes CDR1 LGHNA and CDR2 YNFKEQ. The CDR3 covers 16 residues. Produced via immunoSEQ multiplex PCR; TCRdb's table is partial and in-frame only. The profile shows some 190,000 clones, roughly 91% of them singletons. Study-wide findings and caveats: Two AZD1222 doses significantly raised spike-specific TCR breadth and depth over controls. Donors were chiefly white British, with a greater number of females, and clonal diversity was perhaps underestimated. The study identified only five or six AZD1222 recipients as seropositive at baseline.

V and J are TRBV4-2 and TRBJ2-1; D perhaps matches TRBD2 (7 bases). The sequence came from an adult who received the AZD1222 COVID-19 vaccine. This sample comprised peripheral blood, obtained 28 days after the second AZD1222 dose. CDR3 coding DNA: TGTGCCAGCAGCCAAAGAGGGGGGGACTTCAGCCATGAGCAGTTCTTC. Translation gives CASSQRGGDFSHEQFF.